Described below is a single T cell receptor (beta chain) sequence and its context. No antigen is known for it. Base qualities were left out, and no much larger clone turns up one base away. This entry belongs to a study of OX40 agonist ivuxolimab in advanced cancers. Broadly, across the study: Ivuxolimab was an agonistic, fully human IgG2 monoclonal antibody directed against OX40 (CD134), a costimulatory receptor. Intravenous ivuxolimab was administered to patients every 2 weeks at six dose levels: 0.01, 0.1, 0.3, 1.5, 3 and 10 mg/kg. Of the approximately 50 patients in dose escalation, about 20 had hepatocellular carcinoma, about 15 had melanoma, 9 had renal cell carcinoma and 9 had head and neck cancer. In the dose-escalation cohort, 75% to 85% of patients were male, and the mean age was 60 years with a range of roughly 20 to 80. Prior anti-PD-1, anti-PD-L1 or anti-CTLA-4 therapy was permitted, and about 40% of dose-escalation patients had received checkpoint inhibitors. Partial responses occurred in three dose-escalation patients: two with cutaneous melanoma and one with hepatocellular carcinoma. The purpose of peripheral TCRbeta sequencing was to test whether ivuxolimab changed TCR sequence diversity and led to clonal T-cell expansion. The paper describes the monotherapy dose-escalation part (N of about 55 patients) of the phase I trial of ivuxolimab.

Genomic DNA was isolated from the sorted cells so that the TCRbeta CDR3 region could be sequenced. The immunoSEQ Assay was used for sequencing of TCRbeta CDR3 regions. Entries here come from immuneACCESS through TCRdb and include only in-frame sequences with V and J called. Some clones fail to appear in such tables; in the studies checked, an unresolved V gene covers under half of the shortfall, and the cause of the remainder is unknown. Present in this sample are some 62,000 clones, roughly 90% of which were seen just once. 0.62% of the sample rests with the top ten. CDR1 is given as SGHTA and CDR2 as FQGNSA, both from the germline V gene. V drops 1 base and J drops 6 bases, leaving 7 bases in between. Counted from cysteine to phenylalanine, this CDR3 has 12 amino acids. Only the CDR3 part of the read is kept: 36 bases, read in frame from the first base. The trial excluded patients who had a history of autoimmune disease or who were on systemic immunosuppression. Peripheral blood for TCR sequencing was collected from all dose cohorts at baseline, on cycle 4 day 1, and on cycle 7 day 1. The samples were drawn from a first-in-human, open-label, multicenter phase I dose-escalation trial of ivuxolimab. Adults with locally advanced or metastatic melanoma, renal cell carcinoma, hepatocellular carcinoma or head and neck squamous cell carcinoma were enrolled in the trial. Before TCR sequencing, CD4+ T cells and CD8+ T cells from peripheral blood were sorted into separate populations.

What the study reported, not specific to this receptor: Low levels of normalized T-cell clonal expansion were also seen in some nonresponding patients. Which antigens the clonally expanded peripheral T cells were specific for was not determined. After ivuxolimab, CD8+ T cells had more expanded clones than CD4+ T cells on average. In partial responders in the 0.1-3.0 mg/kg groups, normalized peripheral clonal expansion was found to be among the lowest, especially among CD8+ T cells. At doses of 0.1 to 3.0 mg/kg, clonal expansion of both CD4+ and CD8+ T cells in blood was seen between baseline and week 6.

The chain uses TRBV7-2 and TRBJ2-7, with the identity of the D gene unclear. The source is an adult with an advanced solid tumor such as melanoma, head and neck, liver or kidney cancer. The source was CD4+ or CD8+ T cells sorted from blood, collected in a trial of the OX40 agonist ivuxolimab. CDR3 region: CASSLGMVEQYF. The sequenced DNA: TGTGCCAGCAGCTTAGGTATGGTCGAGCAGTACTTC.